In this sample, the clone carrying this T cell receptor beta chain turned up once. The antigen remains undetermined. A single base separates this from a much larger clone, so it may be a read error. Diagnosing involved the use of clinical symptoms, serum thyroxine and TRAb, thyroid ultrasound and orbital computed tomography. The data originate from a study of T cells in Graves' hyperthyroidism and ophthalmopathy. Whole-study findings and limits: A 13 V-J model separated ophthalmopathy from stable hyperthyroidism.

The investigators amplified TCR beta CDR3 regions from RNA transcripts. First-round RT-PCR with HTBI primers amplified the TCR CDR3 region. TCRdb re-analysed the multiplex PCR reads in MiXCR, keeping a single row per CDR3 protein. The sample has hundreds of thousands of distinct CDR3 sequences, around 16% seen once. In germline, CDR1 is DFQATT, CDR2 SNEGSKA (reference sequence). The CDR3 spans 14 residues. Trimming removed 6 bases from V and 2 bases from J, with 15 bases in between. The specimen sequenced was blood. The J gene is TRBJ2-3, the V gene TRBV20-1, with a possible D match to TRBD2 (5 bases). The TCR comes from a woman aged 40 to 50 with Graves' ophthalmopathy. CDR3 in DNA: TGCAGTGCCCTGAGCGAGAGGGCCACAGATACGCAGTATTTT. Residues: CSALSERATDTQYF.